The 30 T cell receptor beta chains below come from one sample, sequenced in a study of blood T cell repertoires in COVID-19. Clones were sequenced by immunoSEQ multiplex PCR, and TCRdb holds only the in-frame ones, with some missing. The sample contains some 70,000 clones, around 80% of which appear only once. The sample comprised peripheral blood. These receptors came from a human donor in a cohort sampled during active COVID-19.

The CDR3 spells CASTSGGEDYGYTF. The CDR3 coding sequence is TGTGCCAGTACCTCGGGGGGGGAAGACTATGGCTACACCTTC. The V call is TRBV28, the J call TRBJ1-2; D perhaps matches TRBD1 (5 bases). Germline V gives CDR1 MDHEN, CDR2 SYDVKM. CDR3 size: 14 residues. Trimming took 9 bases from V and 3 from J, leaving 17 bases between them.

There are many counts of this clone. The CDR3 is CSASYALYYTF. The CDR3 nucleotides read TGCAGTGCTAGTTACGCGCTATACTACACCTTC. The chain joins TRBV20-1 to TRBJ1-2; D remains unclear. Trimming took off 3 bases at V and 10 bases at J, with 12 bases between the two ends. The CDR3 is made up of 11 amino acids. The germline CDR1 and CDR2 sequences are DFQATT and SNEGSKA (reference sequence).

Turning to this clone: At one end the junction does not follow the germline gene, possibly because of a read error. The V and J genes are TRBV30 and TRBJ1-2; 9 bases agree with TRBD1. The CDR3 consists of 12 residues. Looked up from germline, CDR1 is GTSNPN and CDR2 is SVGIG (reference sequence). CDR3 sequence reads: CAWNRDRAFPNF. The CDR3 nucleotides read TGTGCCTGGAATCGGGACAGGGCCTTTCCCAACTTC.

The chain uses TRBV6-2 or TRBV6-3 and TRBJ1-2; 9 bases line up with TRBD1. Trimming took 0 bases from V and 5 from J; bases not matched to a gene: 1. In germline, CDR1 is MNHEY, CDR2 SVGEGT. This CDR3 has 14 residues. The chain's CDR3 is CASSYSDRGYGYTF. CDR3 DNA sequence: TGTGCCAGCAGTTACTCGGACAGGGGTTATGGCTACACCTTC.

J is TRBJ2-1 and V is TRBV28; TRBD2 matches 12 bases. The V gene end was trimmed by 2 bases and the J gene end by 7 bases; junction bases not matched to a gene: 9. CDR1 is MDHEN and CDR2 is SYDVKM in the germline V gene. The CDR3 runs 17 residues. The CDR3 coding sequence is TGTGCCAGCAGTTTAATGCGACTAGCGGGGGAAGGAAATGAGCAGTTCTTC. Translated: CASSLMRLAGEGNEQFF. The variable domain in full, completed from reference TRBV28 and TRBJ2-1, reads DVKVTQSSRYLVKRTGEKVFLECVQDMDHENMFWYRQDPGLGLRLIYFSYDVKMKEKGDIPEGYSVSREKKERFSLILESASTNQTSMYLCASSLMRLAGEGNEQFFGPGTRLTVL.

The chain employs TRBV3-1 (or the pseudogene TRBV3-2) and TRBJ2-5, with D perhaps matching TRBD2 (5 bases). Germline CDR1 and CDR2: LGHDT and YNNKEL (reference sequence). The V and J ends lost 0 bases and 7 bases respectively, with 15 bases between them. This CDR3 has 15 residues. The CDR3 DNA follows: TGTGCCAGCAGCCAAGATTGGTCTAGCACAACGACCCAGTACTTC. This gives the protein CASSQDWSSTTTQYF.

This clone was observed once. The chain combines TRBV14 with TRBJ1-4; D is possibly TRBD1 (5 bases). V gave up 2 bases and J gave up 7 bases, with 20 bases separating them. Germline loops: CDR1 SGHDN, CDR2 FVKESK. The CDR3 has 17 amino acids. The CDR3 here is CASSQWAGGGGSEKLFF. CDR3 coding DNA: TGTGCCAGCAGCCAATGGGCCGGGGGAGGAGGCAGTGAAAAACTGTTTTTT.

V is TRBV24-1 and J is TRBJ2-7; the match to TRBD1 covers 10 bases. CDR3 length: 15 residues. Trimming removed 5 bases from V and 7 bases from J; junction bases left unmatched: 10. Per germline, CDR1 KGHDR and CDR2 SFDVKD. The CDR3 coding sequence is TGTGCCACCAGTGCCGGGACAGGGGCCCGTAGGGAGCAGTACTTC. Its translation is CATSAGTGARREQYF.

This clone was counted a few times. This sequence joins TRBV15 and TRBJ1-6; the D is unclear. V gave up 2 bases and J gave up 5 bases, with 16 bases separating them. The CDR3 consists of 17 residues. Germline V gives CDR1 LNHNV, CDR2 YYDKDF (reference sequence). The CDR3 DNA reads TGTGCCACCAGCAGATCTCTAACCCGGGATAATAATTCACCCCTCCACTTT. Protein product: CATSRSLTRDNNSPLHF.

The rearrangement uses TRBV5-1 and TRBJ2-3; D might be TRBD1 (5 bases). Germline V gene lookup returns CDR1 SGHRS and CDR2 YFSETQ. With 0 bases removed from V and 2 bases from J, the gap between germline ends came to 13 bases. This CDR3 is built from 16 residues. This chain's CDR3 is CASSLGGQTYTDTQYF. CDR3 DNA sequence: TGCGCCAGCAGCTTGGGGGGCCAGACTTACACAGATACGCAGTATTTT.

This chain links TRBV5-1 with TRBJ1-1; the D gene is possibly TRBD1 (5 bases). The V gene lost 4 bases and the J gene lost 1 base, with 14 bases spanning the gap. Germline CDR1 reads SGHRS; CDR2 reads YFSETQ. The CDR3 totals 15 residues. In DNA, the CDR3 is TGCGCCAGCAGCCTATCGGACACCCGGAACACTGAAGCTTTCTTT. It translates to CASSLSDTRNTEAFF. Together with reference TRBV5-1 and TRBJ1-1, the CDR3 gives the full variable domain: KAGVTQTPRYLIKTRGQQVTLSCSPISGHRSVSWYQQTPGQGLQFLFEYFSETQRNKGNFPGRFSGRQFSNSRSEMNVSTLELGDSALYLCASSLSDTRNTEAFFGQGTRLTVV.

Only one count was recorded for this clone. The CDR3 sequence is CASSLVRTSGGYEQYF. The CDR3 bases are TGTGCCAGCAGCTTAGTGAGGACTAGCGGGGGCTACGAGCAGTACTTC. V usage is TRBV7-2 and J usage is TRBJ2-7; 13 bases agree with TRBD2. The CDR3 spans 16 residues. Germline-derived CDR1 and CDR2 are SGHTA and FQGNSA. V gave up 1 base and J gave up 3 bases; unmatched junction bases: 3. Looking up the rest from reference TRBV7-2 and TRBJ2-7 gives the full variable domain: GAGVSQSPSNKVTEKGKDVELRCDPISGHTALYWYRQSLGQGLEFLIYFQGNSAPDKSGLPSDRFSAERTGGSVSTLTIQRTQQEDSAVYLCASSLVRTSGGYEQYFGPGTRLTVT.

CDR3 bases: TGTGCCAGCAGTCCTACCGGGACAGGGAACCAAGAGACCCAGTACTTC. It encodes CASSPTGTGNQETQYF. This rearrangement joins TRBV27 to TRBJ2-5; 9 nucleotides agree with TRBD1. The germline gives CDR1 MNHEY, CDR2 SMNVEV (reference sequence). Unmatched junction bases numbered 7, after V lost 5 bases and J lost 0 bases. The CDR3 runs 16 residues.

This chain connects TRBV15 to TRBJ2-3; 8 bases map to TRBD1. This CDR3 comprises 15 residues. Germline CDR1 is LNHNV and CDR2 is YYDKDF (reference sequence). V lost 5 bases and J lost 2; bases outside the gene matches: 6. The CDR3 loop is CATSRQGQDTDTQYF. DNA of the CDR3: TGTGCCACCAGCCGCCAGGGACAGGACACAGATACGCAGTATTTT. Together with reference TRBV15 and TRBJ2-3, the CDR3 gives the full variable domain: DAMVIQNPRYQVTQFGKPVTLSCSQTLNHNVMYWYQQKSSQAPKLLFHYYDKDFNNEADTPDNFQSRRPNTSFCFLDIRSPGLGDTAMYLCATSRQGQDTDTQYFGPGTRLTVL.

CDR3 nucleotides: TGTGCCAGCAGCCTAGGAGGCGGGGGCGGCGGGACCCAGTACTTC. It translates to CASSLGGGGGGTQYF. The rearrangement uses TRBV5-4 and TRBJ2-5, with a weak D call TRBD2 (7 bases). The V and J ends lost 4 bases and 7 bases respectively, with 20 bases between them. This CDR3 is 15 amino acids long. Germline V gene sequence: CDR1 SGHNT, CDR2 YYREEE (reference sequence).

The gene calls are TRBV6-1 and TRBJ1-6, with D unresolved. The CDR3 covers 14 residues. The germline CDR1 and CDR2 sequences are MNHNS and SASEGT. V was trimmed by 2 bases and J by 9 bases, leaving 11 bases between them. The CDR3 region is CASSEYYVGSPLHF. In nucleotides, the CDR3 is TGTGCCAGCAGTGAATACTACGTCGGTTCACCCCTCCACTTT.

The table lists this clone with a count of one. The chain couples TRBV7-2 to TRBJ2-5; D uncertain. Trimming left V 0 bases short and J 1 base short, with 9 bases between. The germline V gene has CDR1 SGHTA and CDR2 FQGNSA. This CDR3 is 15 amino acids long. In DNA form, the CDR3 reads TGTGCCAGCAGCTTAGCACTAACTACCCAAGAGACCCAGTACTTC. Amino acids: CASSLALTTQETQYF.

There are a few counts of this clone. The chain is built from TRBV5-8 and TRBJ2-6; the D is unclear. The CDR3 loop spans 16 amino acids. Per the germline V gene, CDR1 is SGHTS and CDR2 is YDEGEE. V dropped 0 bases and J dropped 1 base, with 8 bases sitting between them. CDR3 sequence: CASSLALSSGANVLTF. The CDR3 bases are TGTGCCAGCAGCTTGGCCCTTTCTTCTGGGGCCAACGTCCTGACTTTC.

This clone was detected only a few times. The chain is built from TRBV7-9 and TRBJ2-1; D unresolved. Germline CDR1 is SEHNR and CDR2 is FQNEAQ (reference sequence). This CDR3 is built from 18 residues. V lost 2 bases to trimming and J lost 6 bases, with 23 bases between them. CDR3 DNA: TGTGCCAGCAGCTTATACGAGGATCGACCAAAAGTGGGCAATGAGCAGTTCTTC. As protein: CASSLYEDRPKVGNEQFF.

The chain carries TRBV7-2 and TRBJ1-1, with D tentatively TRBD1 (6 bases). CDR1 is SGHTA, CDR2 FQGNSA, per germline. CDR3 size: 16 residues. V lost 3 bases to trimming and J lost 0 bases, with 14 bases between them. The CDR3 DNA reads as TGTGCCAGCAGCTTTTATCGCGGGGGGCTGAACACTGAAGCTTTCTTT. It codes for CASSFYRGGLNTEAFF.

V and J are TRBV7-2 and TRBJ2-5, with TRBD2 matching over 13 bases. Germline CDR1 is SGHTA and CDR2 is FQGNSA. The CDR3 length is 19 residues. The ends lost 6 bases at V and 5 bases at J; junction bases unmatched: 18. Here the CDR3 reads CASRAKPGLAGNMRETQYF. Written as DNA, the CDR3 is TGTGCCAGCAGAGCGAAACCGGGACTAGCGGGAAACATGAGGGAGACCCAGTACTTC.

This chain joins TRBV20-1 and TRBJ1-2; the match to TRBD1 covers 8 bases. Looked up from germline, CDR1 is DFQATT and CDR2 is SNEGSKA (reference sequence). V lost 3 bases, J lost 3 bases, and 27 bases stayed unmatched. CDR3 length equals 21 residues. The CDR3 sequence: CSASSRQGAPSEQSPYYGYTF. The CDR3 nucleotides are TGCAGTGCTAGTTCTCGTCAGGGGGCCCCATCCGAACAGTCCCCGTACTATGGCTACACCTTC.

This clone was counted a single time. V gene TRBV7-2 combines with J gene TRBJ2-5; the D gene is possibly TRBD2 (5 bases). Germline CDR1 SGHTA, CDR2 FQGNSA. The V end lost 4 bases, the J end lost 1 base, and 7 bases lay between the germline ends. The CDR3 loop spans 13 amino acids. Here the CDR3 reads CASSSRVQETQYF. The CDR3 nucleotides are TGTGCCAGCAGCTCGCGGGTCCAAGAGACCCAGTACTTC.

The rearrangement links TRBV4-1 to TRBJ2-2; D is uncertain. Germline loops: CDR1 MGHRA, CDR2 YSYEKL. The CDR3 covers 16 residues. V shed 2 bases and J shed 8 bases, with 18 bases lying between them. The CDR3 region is CASSQQDLFIKGELFF. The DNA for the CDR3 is TGCGCCAGCAGCCAACAAGACTTGTTTATTAAAGGGGAGCTGTTTTTT.

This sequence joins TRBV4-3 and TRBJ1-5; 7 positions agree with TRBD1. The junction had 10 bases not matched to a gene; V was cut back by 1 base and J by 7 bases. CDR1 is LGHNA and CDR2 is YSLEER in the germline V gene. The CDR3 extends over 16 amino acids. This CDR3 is CASSQGIDRVVQPQHF. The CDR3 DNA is TGCGCCAGCAGCCAAGGGATTGACAGGGTTGTGCAGCCCCAGCATTTT.

CDR3 loop: CASSLGAGRAFF. The CDR3, as DNA: TGTGCCAGCAGCTTGGGAGCTGGGAGAGCTTTCTTT. The V and J genes are TRBV11-3 and TRBJ1-1; D ambiguous. Trimming took 3 bases from V and 10 from J, leaving 12 bases between them. The CDR3 totals 12 residues. Germline assignment: CDR1 SGHNT and CDR2 YENEEA.

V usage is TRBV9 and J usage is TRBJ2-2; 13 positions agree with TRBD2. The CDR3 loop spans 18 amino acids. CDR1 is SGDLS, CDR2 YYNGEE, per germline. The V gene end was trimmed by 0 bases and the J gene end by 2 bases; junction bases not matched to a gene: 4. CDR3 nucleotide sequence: TGTGCCAGCAGCGTAGGAGGGGGACTAGCGGGAAACACCGGGGAGCTGTTTTTT. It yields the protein CASSVGGGLAGNTGELFF.

The CDR3 sequence: CAWSVFRGEQFF. The CDR3 DNA reads TGTGCCTGGAGTGTATTTAGGGGTGAGCAGTTCTTC. V and J are TRBV30 and TRBJ2-1; TRBD1 is a possible D gene (5 bases). Trimming removed 0 bases at V and 9 bases at J, with 9 bases between. This CDR3 comprises 12 residues. The germline V gene has CDR1 GTSNPN and CDR2 SVGIG (reference sequence).

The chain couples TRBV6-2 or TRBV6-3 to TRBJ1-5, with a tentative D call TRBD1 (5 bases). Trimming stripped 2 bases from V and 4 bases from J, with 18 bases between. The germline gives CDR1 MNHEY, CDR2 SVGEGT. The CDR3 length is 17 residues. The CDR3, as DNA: TGTGCCAGCAGTTACCTGCGGGGCGGGGAGAGGAATCAGCCCCAGCATTTT. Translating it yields CASSYLRGGERNQPQHF.

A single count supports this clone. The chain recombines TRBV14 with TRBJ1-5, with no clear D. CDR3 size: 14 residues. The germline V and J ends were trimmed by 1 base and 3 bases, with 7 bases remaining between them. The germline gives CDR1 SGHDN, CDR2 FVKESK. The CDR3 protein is CASSQGGNNQPQHF. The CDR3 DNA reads TGTGCCAGCAGCCAAGGCGGAAACAATCAGCCCCAGCATTTT.